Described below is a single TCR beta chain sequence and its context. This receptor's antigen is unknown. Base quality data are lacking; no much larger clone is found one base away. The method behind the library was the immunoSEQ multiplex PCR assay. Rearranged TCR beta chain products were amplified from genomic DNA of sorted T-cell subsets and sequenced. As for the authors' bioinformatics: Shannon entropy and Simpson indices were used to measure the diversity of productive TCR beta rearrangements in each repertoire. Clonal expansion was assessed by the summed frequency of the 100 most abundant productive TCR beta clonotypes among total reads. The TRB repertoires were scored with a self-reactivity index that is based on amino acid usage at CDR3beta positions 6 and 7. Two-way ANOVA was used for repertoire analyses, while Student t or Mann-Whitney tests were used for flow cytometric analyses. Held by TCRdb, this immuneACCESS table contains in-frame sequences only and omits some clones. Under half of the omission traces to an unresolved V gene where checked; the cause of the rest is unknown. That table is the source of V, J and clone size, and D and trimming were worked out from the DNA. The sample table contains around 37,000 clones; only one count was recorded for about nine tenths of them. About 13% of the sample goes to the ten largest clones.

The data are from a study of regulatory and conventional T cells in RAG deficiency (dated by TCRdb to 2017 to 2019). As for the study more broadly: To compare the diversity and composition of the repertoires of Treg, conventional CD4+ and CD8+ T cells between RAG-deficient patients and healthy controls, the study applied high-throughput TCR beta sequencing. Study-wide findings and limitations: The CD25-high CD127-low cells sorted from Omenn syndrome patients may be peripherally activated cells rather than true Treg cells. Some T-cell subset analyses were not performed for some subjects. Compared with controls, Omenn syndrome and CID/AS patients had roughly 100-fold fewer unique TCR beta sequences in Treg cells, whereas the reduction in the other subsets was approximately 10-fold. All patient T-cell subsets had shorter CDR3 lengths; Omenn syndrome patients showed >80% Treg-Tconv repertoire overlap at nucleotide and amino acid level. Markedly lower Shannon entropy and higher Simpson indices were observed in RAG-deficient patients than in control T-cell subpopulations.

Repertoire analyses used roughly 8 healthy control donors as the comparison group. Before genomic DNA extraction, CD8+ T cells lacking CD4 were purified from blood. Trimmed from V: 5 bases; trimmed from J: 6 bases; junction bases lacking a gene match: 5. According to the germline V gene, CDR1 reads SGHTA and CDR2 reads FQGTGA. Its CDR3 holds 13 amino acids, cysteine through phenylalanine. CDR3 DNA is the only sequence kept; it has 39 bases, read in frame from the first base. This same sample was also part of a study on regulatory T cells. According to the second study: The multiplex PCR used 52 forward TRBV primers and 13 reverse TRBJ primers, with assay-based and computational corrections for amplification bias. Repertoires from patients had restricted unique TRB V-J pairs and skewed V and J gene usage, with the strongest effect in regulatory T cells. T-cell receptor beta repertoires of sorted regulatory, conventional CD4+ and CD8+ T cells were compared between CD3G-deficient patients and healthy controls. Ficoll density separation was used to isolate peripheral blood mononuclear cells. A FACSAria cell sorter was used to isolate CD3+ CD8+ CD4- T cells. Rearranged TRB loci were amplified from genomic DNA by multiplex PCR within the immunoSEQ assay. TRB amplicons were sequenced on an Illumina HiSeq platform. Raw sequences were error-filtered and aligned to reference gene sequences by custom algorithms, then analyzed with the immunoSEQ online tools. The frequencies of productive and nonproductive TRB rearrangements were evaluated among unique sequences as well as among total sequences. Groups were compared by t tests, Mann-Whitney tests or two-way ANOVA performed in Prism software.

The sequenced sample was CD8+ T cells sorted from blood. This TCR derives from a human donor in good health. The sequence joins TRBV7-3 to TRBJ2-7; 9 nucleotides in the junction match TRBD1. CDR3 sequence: CASSPGTGSEQYF. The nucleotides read TGTGCCAGCAGCCCCGGGACAGGGAGCGAGCAGTACTTC.